These 29 T cell receptor beta chains were all obtained from the same sample, sequenced in a study of Ad26.COV2.S vaccination and SARS-CoV-2 variants. Treatment of the sample: over 15 received Ad26.COV2.S at low or high dose, single or two shots; about 5 received placebo; per-sample allocation not given. Day 63 after the first injection of vaccine or placebo was the sampling time. The data were produced by immunoSEQ multiplex PCR, yet TCRdb's version contains in-frame clones alone and is incomplete. The sample has approximately 400,000 clones; around four fifths are singletons. Source: peripheral blood, taken in a trial of Ad26.COV2.S vaccine versus placebo. The source of these receptors is a person aged 18-60 years who received the Ad26.COV2.S COVID-19 vaccine or a placebo.

V gene TRBV30 combines with J gene TRBJ1-2, with D hard to call. Germline V gene sequence: CDR1 GTSNPN, CDR2 SVGIG (reference sequence). V gave up 0 bases and J gave up 8 bases, with 19 bases separating them. The CDR3 consists of 15 residues. The CDR3 coding sequence is TGTGCCTGGAGTGTAATCCTTGGGCTGGGGAACGGCTACACCTTC. Its translation is CAWSVILGLGNGYTF.

The V and J genes are TRBV3-1 (or the pseudogene TRBV3-2) and TRBJ2-5; the D is unclear. The V end lost 1 base, the J end lost 9 bases, and 21 bases lay between the germline ends. The CDR3 spans 16 residues. CDR1 and CDR2 from the germline V gene are LGHDT and YNNKEL (reference sequence). CDR3 DNA sequence: TGTGCCAGCAGCCAAGGAGAGGCCAGCAGGTTCGACCCCCAGTACTTC. Protein: CASSQGEASRFDPQYF.

V usage is TRBV30 and J usage is TRBJ1-5, with 10 bases identical to TRBD1. J lost 6 bases, V lost 5 bases, and 4 bases had no gene match. The CDR3 loop spans 13 amino acids. CDR1 and CDR2 (germline): GTSNPN, SVGIG (reference sequence). The CDR3 spells CAWSRDRGQPQHF. DNA for the CDR3: TGTGCCTGGTCCCGGGACAGGGGTCAGCCCCAGCATTTT.

The chain combines TRBV29-1 with TRBJ1-1; 8 positions match TRBD1. The CDR3 is made up of 13 amino acids. The germline V gene has CDR1 SQVTM and CDR2 ANQGSEA. The V gene end was trimmed by 1 base and the J gene end by 12 bases; junction bases not matched to a gene: 10. The CDR3 spells CSVEVGTGGGTFF. The CDR3 coding sequence is TGCAGCGTTGAAGTCGGGACAGGCGGCGGAACTTTCTTT.

V is TRBV14 and J is TRBJ2-7; maybe TRBD1 (6 bases). Per the germline V gene, CDR1 is SGHDN and CDR2 is FVKESK. The CDR3 covers 15 residues. V shed 6 bases and J shed 3 bases, with 18 bases lying between them. Written as DNA, the CDR3 is TGTGCCAGCAGTCCATACAGGGACGTTGGCTACGAGCAGTACTTC. Residues: CASSPYRDVGYEQYF. Combining the CDR3 with reference TRBV14 and TRBJ2-7 gives the whole variable domain EAGVTQFPSHSVIEKGQTVTLRCDPISGHDNLYWYRRVMGKEIKFLLHFVKESKQDESGMPNNRFLAERTGGTYSTLKVQPAELEDSGVYFCASSPYRDVGYEQYFGPGTRLTVT.

J is TRBJ2-7 and V is TRBV15; 9 bases match TRBD1. V lost 0 bases and J lost 1; bases outside the gene matches: 4. CDR1 is LNHNV and CDR2 is YYDKDF in the germline V gene (reference sequence). The CDR3 is made up of 16 amino acids. This chain's CDR3 is CATSRDLQGASYEQYF. CDR3 bases: TGTGCCACCAGCAGAGACTTACAGGGGGCTTCCTACGAGCAGTACTTC.

The chain joins TRBV30 to TRBJ2-1; 11 nucleotides match TRBD2. V shed 0 bases, J shed 1 base, and the junction held 14 bases outside the gene matches. The length of the CDR3 is 20 residues. Germline V gene data show CDR1 as GTSNPN and CDR2 as SVGIG (reference sequence). The CDR3 spells CAWSVIGLAGGYRSYNEQFF. CDR3 coding DNA: TGTGCCTGGAGTGTAATCGGGCTAGCGGGGGGCTATCGGTCCTACAATGAGCAGTTCTTC.

This clone was observed a handful of times. V usage is TRBV7-9 and J usage is TRBJ2-7; D may be TRBD1 (6 bases). CDR3 length: 13 residues. The germline V and J ends were trimmed by 5 bases and 5 bases, with 13 bases remaining between them. CDR1 SEHNR and CDR2 FQNEAQ come from the germline V gene (reference sequence). DNA of the CDR3: TGTGCCAGCAGCCGGTGGGGGCCCCACGAGCAGTACTTC. It encodes CASSRWGPHEQYF.

The chain combines TRBV6-5 with TRBJ2-5; D is tentatively TRBD1 or TRBD2 (6 bases each). This CDR3 region has 13 residues. Germline CDR1 is MNHEY and CDR2 is SVGAGI. The ends were cut back, 6 bases at V and 5 bases at J, with 13 bases in the middle. The CDR3 loop reads CASRSPGAETQYF. CDR3 nucleotide sequence: TGTGCCAGCAGGAGCCCGGGGGCTGAGACCCAGTACTTC.

V and J are TRBV9 and TRBJ2-1; the match to TRBD2 covers 7 bases. The CDR3 runs to 16 residues. Germline-derived CDR1 and CDR2 are SGDLS and YYNGEE. The trim removed 3 bases at V and 3 bases at J, leaving 9 bases unmatched. The CDR3, as DNA: TGTGCCAGCAGCGCCCCGGCGAGCGGGGTCTACAATGAGCAGTTCTTC. Residues: CASSAPASGVYNEQFF.

V and J are TRBV5-4 and TRBJ1-1; the D is unclear. V shed 4 bases and J shed 1 base, with 8 bases lying between them. Germline assignment: CDR1 SGHNT and CDR2 YYREEE (reference sequence). The CDR3 contains 13 residues. CDR3 nucleotides: TGTGCCAGCAGCCCCGGCACGAACACTGAAGCTTTCTTT. It codes for CASSPGTNTEAFF.

This clone has just one count. At one of its ends the junction is not consistent with the germline gene, which may arise from a read error. The V gene is TRBV15, the J gene TRBJ2-5, with D possibly called TRBD1 or TRBD2 (5 bases each). Germline V CDR1 and CDR2: LNHNV, YYDKDF (reference sequence). This CDR3 has 15 amino acids. This CDR3 reads CATSRAPLGEETQYF. In DNA, the CDR3 is TGTGCCACCAGCAGAGCGCCCTTGGGGGAAGAAACCCAGTACTTC.

The V and J genes are TRBV18 and TRBJ2-7; the D gene could be TRBD1 or TRBD2 (5 bases each). The germline V and J ends were trimmed by 1 base and 2 bases, with 9 bases remaining between them. Germline lookup yields CDR1 KGHSH and CDR2 LQKENI. The CDR3 spans 14 residues. CDR3 sequence reads: CASSPRGIPYEQYF. The DNA of the CDR3 is TGTGCCAGCTCACCACGGGGGATCCCCTACGAGCAGTACTTC.

The chain joins TRBV2 to TRBJ1-5; D gene uncertain. Trimming removed 5 bases from V and 4 bases from J, with 6 bases in between. CDR3 length equals 12 residues. Per germline, CDR1 SNHLY and CDR2 FYNNEI. The chain's CDR3 is CASSSGNQPQHF. In DNA, the CDR3 is TGTGCCAGCAGTTCGGGGAATCAGCCCCAGCATTTT.

The chain couples TRBV4-2 to TRBJ1-3; the D gene is possibly TRBD1 (6 bases). This CDR3 comprises 16 residues. The V gene's germline CDR1 is LGHNA and CDR2 YNFKEQ. V was clipped by 0 bases and J by 4 bases, with 13 bases between them. The CDR3 loop reads CASSQDPGVTGNTIYF. Written as DNA, the CDR3 is TGTGCCAGCAGCCAAGATCCAGGGGTCACGGGAAACACCATATATTTT.

CDR3 protein: CASSTGQGAKIGGYTF. As DNA, the CDR3 is TGTGCCAGTAGTACGGGACAGGGGGCGAAAATCGGAGGCTACACCTTC. The chain recombines TRBV19 with TRBJ1-2; 12 bases are a match to TRBD1. CDR1 is LNHDA, CDR2 SQIVND, per germline (reference sequence). V lost 4 bases and J lost 8; bases outside the gene matches: 11. The CDR3 totals 16 residues.

This clone was picked up one time. This rearrangement joins TRBV10-3 to TRBJ2-7; tentatively, D is TRBD2 (5 bases). V lost 6 bases to trimming and J lost 7 bases, with 13 bases between them. This CDR3 is built from 12 residues. From germline, CDR1 is ENHRY and CDR2 SYGVKD. Here the CDR3 DNA reads TGTGCCATCAGAGGACTTCTGGGGGAGCAGTACTTC. Amino acids: CAIRGLLGEQYF.

This clone was counted a single time. The rearrangement links TRBV7-3 to TRBJ2-2; D not certain. Trimming took off 1 base at V and 3 bases at J, with 9 bases between the two ends. Germline CDR1 is SGHTA and CDR2 is FQGTGA. The CDR3 runs to 15 residues. CDR3 bases: TGTGCCAGCAGCTTAATCGGCCCAGACACCGGGGAGCTGTTTTTT. Residues: CASSLIGPDTGELFF.

The chain combines TRBV12-3 or TRBV12-4 with TRBJ1-4; D is undetermined. V was shortened by 5 bases and J by 6 bases, with 10 bases between the two germline ends. This CDR3 region has 13 residues. For the CDR3, the DNA is TGTGCCAGCAGTCCTCGGGATTATGAAAAACTGTTTTTT. It codes for CASSPRDYEKLFF.

This sequence joins TRBV15 and TRBJ1-5; D may be TRBD1 (6 bases). The V end was cut by 3 bases, the J end by 2 bases, with 14 bases between. Germline CDR1 is LNHNV and CDR2 is YYDKDF (reference sequence). CDR3 length: 16 residues. In DNA, the CDR3 is TGTGCCACCAGCAGCCAGCCGGGGGCTGGCAATCAGCCCCAGCATTTT. Translated, it gives CATSSQPGAGNQPQHF.

The table lists this clone with a few counts. This sequence joins TRBV4-1 and TRBJ2-1; 14 bases align to TRBD2. The trim removed 3 bases at V and 4 bases at J, leaving 5 bases unmatched. Germline assignment: CDR1 MGHRA and CDR2 YSYEKL. This CDR3 has 17 amino acids. The CDR3 spells CASSQTSGGAPYNEQFF. CDR3 DNA: TGCGCCAGCAGCCAGACTAGCGGGGGGGCCCCTTACAATGAGCAGTTCTTC.

The V call is TRBV7-3, the J call TRBJ2-2; D is unresolved. Trimming took 2 bases from V and 0 from J, leaving 4 bases between them. The CDR3 totals 14 residues. From germline, CDR1 is SGHTA and CDR2 FQGTGA. CDR3 in amino acids: CASSLGTNTGELFF. The CDR3 coding sequence is TGTGCCAGCAGCTTAGGGACGAACACCGGGGAGCTGTTTTTT.

The chain is built from TRBV11-3 and TRBJ1-1; 7 positions agree with TRBD1. V was clipped by 4 bases and J by 2 bases; unmatched bases: 7. CDR1 is SGHNT, CDR2 YENEEA, per germline. The CDR3 has 15 amino acids. CDR3 sequence: CASSSKTGINTEAFF. DNA for the CDR3: TGTGCCAGCAGCTCGAAGACAGGGATCAACACTGAAGCTTTCTTT.

This chain links TRBV4-2 with TRBJ2-7; no definite D call. Between the trimmed V and J ends, which lost 4 bases and 6 bases, there was a span of 10 bases. In germline, CDR1 is LGHNA, CDR2 YNFKEQ. This CDR3 is built from 12 residues. For the CDR3, the DNA is TGTGCCAGCAGCCCGCGGACCTCCGAGCAGTACTTC. Translating gives CASSPRTSEQYF.

The chain uses TRBV11-2 and TRBJ2-1; the D gene is possibly TRBD2 (6 bases). V gave up 1 base and J gave up 0 bases, with 7 bases separating them. From germline, CDR1 is SGHAT and CDR2 FQNNGV. The CDR3 is 15 amino acids. This CDR3 reads CASSLGRDSYNEQFF. The CDR3 DNA sequence: TGTGCCAGCAGCTTAGGGCGGGACTCCTACAATGAGCAGTTCTTC.

This clone occurred once. This sequence joins TRBV2 and TRBJ1-2, with D perhaps matching TRBD1 (5 bases). Trimming left V 6 bases short and J 4 bases short, with 9 bases between. The CDR3 totals 12 residues. From germline, CDR1 is SNHLY and CDR2 FYNNEI. The CDR3 DNA is TGTGCCAGCAGAGACAGCCTCTATGGCTACACCTTC. It codes for CASRDSLYGYTF. The full variable domain, in which reference TRBV2 and TRBJ1-2 provide the parts outside the CDR3, is EPEVTQTPSHQVTQMGQEVILRCVPISNHLYFYWYRQILGQKVEFLVSFYNNEISEKSEIFDDQFSVERPDGSNFTLKIRSTKLEDSAMYFCASRDSLYGYTFGSGTRLTVV.

The chain links TRBV4-1 to TRBJ1-2, with TRBD1 as a possible D gene (5 bases). This CDR3 has 15 amino acids. Per the germline V gene, CDR1 is MGHRA and CDR2 is YSYEKL. The ends were cut back, 4 bases at V and 3 bases at J, with 15 bases in the middle. CDR3 amino acids: CASSPVSLGDYGYTF. The CDR3 coding sequence is TGCGCCAGCAGCCCCGTCTCCTTGGGGGACTATGGCTACACCTTC.

This clone was detected only once. V is TRBV2 and J is TRBJ2-7, with D hard to call. CDR3 length: 15 amino acids. Trimming left V 1 base short and J 3 bases short, with 13 bases between. Germline loops: CDR1 SNHLY, CDR2 FYNNEI. CDR3 nucleotides: TGTGCCAGCAGTGAAGTCAAGATTCTCAGCTACGAGCAGTACTTC. Its protein is CASSEVKILSYEQYF. Drawing the rest from reference TRBV2 and TRBJ2-7, the complete variable domain is EPEVTQTPSHQVTQMGQEVILRCVPISNHLYFYWYRQILGQKVEFLVSFYNNEISEKSEIFDDQFSVERPDGSNFTLKIRSTKLEDSAMYFCASSEVKILSYEQYFGPGTRLTVT.

This chain uses TRBV29-1 with TRBJ1-1; no firm D call. The CDR3 sequence is 11 residues long. Per the germline V gene, CDR1 is SQVTM and CDR2 is ANQGSEA. V was shortened by 7 bases and J by 3 bases, with 9 bases between the two germline ends. The CDR3, as DNA: TGCAGCGGTACAGAGTACACTGAAGCTTTCTTT. Its protein is CSGTEYTEAFF.